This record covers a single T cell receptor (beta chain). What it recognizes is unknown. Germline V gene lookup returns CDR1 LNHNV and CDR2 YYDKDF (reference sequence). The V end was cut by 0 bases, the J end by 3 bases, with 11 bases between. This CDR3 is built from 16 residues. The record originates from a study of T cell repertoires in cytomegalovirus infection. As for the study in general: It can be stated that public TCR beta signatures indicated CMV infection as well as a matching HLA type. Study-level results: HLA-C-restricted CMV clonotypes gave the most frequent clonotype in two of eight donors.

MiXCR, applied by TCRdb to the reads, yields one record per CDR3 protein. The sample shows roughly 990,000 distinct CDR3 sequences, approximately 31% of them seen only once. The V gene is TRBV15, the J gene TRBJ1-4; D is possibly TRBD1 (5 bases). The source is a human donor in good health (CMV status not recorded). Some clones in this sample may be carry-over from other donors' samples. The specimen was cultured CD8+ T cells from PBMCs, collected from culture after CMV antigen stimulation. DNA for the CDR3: TGTGCCACCAGCAGAGAGGGGGGGGTGCCTAATGAAAAACTGTTTTTT. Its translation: CATSREGGVPNEKLFF.